The source of this TCR beta chain is a study of CD8 T cells in Susac syndrome. Germline lookup yields CDR1 DFQATT and CDR2 SNEGSKA (reference sequence). V was trimmed by 3 bases and J by 7 bases, leaving 21 bases between them. This CDR3 has 15 amino acids. From blood CD8+ and CD4+ T cells, TCR beta sequences were generated. Treatment-naive patients with stable or active relapsing-remitting disease were the multiple sclerosis controls. TEMRA cells were FACS-enriched, and CD8+ and CD4+ T cells were isolated negatively. cDNA came from roughly 0.53 to 1 ug RNA primed by random hexamers. Amplification of TCR beta CDR3 used immunoSEQ multiplex PCR across 54 Vbeta and 13 Jbeta. TCRdb re-called the immunoSEQ multiplex PCR reads through MiXCR, storing one row per CDR3 protein. The sample holds 200,000 to 250,000 distinct CDR3 sequences, around 96% seen once.

This receptor was identified in a human donor with multiple sclerosis. The sequencing input was CD4+ T cells from PBMCs. V usage is TRBV20-1 and J usage is TRBJ1-2; D is ambiguous. The CDR3 is CSASRAGSQPLGYTF. Written as DNA, the CDR3 is TGCAGTGCTAGCCGCGCCGGGTCCCAGCCCCTTGGCTACACCTTC.